What follows are 10 T cell receptor beta chains derived from one specimen sequenced in a study of T cells after yellow fever vaccination. TCRdb recomputed calls from the 5' RACE reads with MiXCR, one row per CDR3 protein. The sample has a few hundred thousand distinct CDR3 sequences, around 12% seen once. This specimen consisted of CD4+ T cells sorted from PBMCs, obtained 15 days after the yellow fever booster vaccination. These receptor sequences come from a man aged 18-30 years who received the YFV17D yellow fever vaccine.

The table lists this clonotype with many counts. The chain employs TRBV3-1 and TRBJ2-7; D remains ambiguous. This CDR3 is built from 14 residues. Germline CDR1 LGHDT, CDR2 YNNKEL (reference sequence). V lost 7 bases and J 3 bases, leaving 16 bases between the germline ends. In nucleotides, the CDR3 is TGTGCCAGCACCCCCTTGCGCTGGAGCTACGAGCAGTACGTC. Translation: CASTPLRWSYEQYV.

V usage is TRBV12-3 or TRBV12-4 and J usage is TRBJ1-4; 10 bases are a match to TRBD1. J gave up 6 bases and V 6 bases, and 10 bases lay outside the gene matches. The CDR3 covers 16 residues. The CDR3 DNA sequence: TGTGCCAGCAGCCGAGGGTCAGGACAGGGGGATGAAAAACTGTTTTTT. Protein sequence: CASSRGSGQGDEKLFF.

This clonotype was observed a few times. This sequence joins TRBV6-6 and TRBJ1-5; D might be TRBD1 (5 bases). The CDR3 is 14 residues long. Germline assignment: CDR1 MNHNY and CDR2 SVGAGI (reference sequence). Between the trimmed V and J ends, which lost 2 bases and 2 bases, there was a span of 7 bases. CDR3 sequence (DNA): TGTGCCAGCAGTTACCCGGGGGGCAATCAGCCCCAGCATTTT. Translated, it gives CASSYPGGNQPQHF.

CDR3 amino acids: CASSHSGQGPIEQYV. The CDR3 DNA reads as TGTGCCAGCAGTCACAGCGGACAGGGCCCAATAGAGCAGTACGTC. The chain combines TRBV6-6 with TRBJ2-7; 8 nucleotides agree with TRBD1. Unmatched junction bases numbered 13, after V lost 5 bases and J lost 7 bases. The CDR3 runs to 15 residues. CDR1 and CDR2 from the germline V gene are MNHNY and SVGAGI (reference sequence).

This clonotype appeared many times. The gene calls are TRBV4-3 and TRBJ2-1; D is perhaps TRBD1 (6 bases). Between the trimmed V and J ends, which lost 0 bases and 6 bases, there was a span of 12 bases. CDR1 and CDR2 from the germline V gene are LGHNA and YSLEER. The CDR3 covers 15 residues. For the CDR3, the DNA is TGCGCCAGCAGCCAAGACTACAGGGAACTCAATGAGCAGTTCTTC. This translates into CASSQDYRELNEQFF.

The chain has TRBV27 and TRBJ1-3; D ambiguous. This CDR3 has 13 residues. V shed 4 bases and J shed 2 bases, with 6 bases lying between them. CDR1 and CDR2 (germline): MNHEY, SMNVEV (reference sequence). The CDR3 DNA reads as TGTGCCAGCAGTTCAAGGCCTGGAAACACCATATATTTT. This encodes CASSSRPGNTIYF.

The chain carries TRBV5-1 and TRBJ2-3; D perhaps matches TRBD2 (6 bases). Germline CDR1 SGHRS, CDR2 YFSETQ. The length of the CDR3 is 13 residues. Trimming stripped 8 bases from V and 2 bases from J, with 12 bases between. CDR3 nucleotides: TGCGCCAGTAGGAGGGGATTCACAGATACGCAGTATTTT. It codes for CASRRGFTDTQYF.

In this sample, this clonotype turned up many times. This chain uses TRBV5-1 with TRBJ2-3, with TRBD2 identical over 8 bases. Losses at the gene ends were 0 bases for V and 2 bases for J; bases not matched to a gene: 11. CDR3 length: 18 amino acids. Germline values: CDR1 SGHRS, CDR2 YFSETQ. DNA for the CDR3: TGCGCCAGCAGCTTGGCCGGGGGAGCGGGGGTTACCACAGATACGCAGTATTTT. Its translation is CASSLAGGAGVTTDTQYF.

This clonotype was found many times. The chain carries TRBV5-1 and TRBJ2-3; D is tentatively TRBD1 or TRBD2 (5 bases each). The CDR3 contains 16 residues. V gave up 3 bases and J gave up 5 bases, with 19 bases separating them. Germline V gene sequence: CDR1 SGHRS, CDR2 YFSETQ. The CDR3 nucleotides read TGCGCCAGCAGCTACCGGGGACCCCGACCCGAAGATACGCAGTATTTT. Protein: CASSYRGPRPEDTQYF.

This clonotype has only a few counts. This chain joins TRBV11-2 and TRBJ2-3; the D gene is possibly TRBD1 (7 bases). CDR3 length equals 17 residues. The V gene's germline CDR1 is SGHAT and CDR2 FQNNGV. Between the trimmed V and J ends, which lost 4 bases and 6 bases, there was a span of 23 bases. The DNA for the CDR3 is TGTGCCAGCAGCTACATAATAGGGAGGAGCAGGGGGGATACGCAGTATTTT. Translation: CASSYIIGRSRGDTQYF.